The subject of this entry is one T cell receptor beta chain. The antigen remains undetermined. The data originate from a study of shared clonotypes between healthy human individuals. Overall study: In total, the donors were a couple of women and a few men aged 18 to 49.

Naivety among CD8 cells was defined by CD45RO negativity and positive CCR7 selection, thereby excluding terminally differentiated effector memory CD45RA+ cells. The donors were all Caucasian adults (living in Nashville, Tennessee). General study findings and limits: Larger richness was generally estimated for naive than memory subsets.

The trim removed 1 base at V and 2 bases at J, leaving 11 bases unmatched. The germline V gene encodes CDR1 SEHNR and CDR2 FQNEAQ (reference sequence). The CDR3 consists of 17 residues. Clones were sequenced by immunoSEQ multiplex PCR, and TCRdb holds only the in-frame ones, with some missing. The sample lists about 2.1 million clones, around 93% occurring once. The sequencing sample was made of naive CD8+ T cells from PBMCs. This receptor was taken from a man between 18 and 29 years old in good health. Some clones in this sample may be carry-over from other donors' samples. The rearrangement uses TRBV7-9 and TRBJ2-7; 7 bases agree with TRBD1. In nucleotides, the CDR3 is TGTGCCAGCAGCTTAGACCCCTTTTCTCAGGGGGCCTACGAGCAGTACTTC. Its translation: CASSLDPFSQGAYEQYF.